The source of this TCR beta chain is a study of cytomegalovirus exposure and HLA in healthy donors. This clone was found a few times. Per the germline V gene, CDR1 is SGHRS and CDR2 is YFSETQ. The CDR3 runs to 15 residues. V lost 9 bases and J lost 5; bases outside the gene matches: 13. Method: immunoSEQ multiplex PCR; TCRdb's copy keeps in-frame clones and lacks some. The sample contains under 250,000 clones, about 81% of which appear only once. Input material: PBMCs. The V call is TRBV5-1, the J call TRBJ2-5, with 10 bases lining up with TRBD1. This TCR was sampled from a woman younger than 45 in good health and CMV-seronegative. Here the CDR3 reads CANPPDRGRFETQYF. CDR3 nucleotide sequence: TGCGCCAACCCCCCCGACAGGGGGCGTTTTGAGACCCAGTACTTC.